This TCR beta chain was documented in a study of T-cell reconstitution after alpha-beta-depleted transplantation in children. Trimming stripped 7 bases from V and 2 bases from J, with 15 bases between. CDR1 is MNHEY and CDR2 is SVGAGI in the germline V gene. This CDR3 is built from 14 residues. Many counts were recorded for this clonotype. The antigen remains undetermined. Preparation of the TCRbeta library involved a method that used unique molecular identifiers. Using its own MiXCR run on the PCR reads, TCRdb lists one record per CDR3 protein. Of 240,000 or so distinct CDR3 sequences in the sample, 6.5% to 9% are singletons; the top ten hold roughly 6%. Whole-study findings and limits: After transplant, at about two months, alpha-beta T cells were reportedly derived from several hundred expanded graft clones.

The rearrangement links TRBV6-5 to TRBJ2-7, with a tentative D call TRBD1 (5 bases). The specimen was PBMCs, mostly from graft donor cells, collected 180 days after TCRalphabeta/CD19-depleted stem cell transplant. The source of this sequence is a male patient aged 5 to 17 who had a stem cell transplant for acute lymphoblastic leukemia, so the T cells may come from the graft donor. CDR3 sequence reads: CASTIRAGAYEQYF. In nucleotides, the CDR3 is TGTGCCAGCACCATCAGGGCAGGAGCCTACGAGCAGTACTTC.